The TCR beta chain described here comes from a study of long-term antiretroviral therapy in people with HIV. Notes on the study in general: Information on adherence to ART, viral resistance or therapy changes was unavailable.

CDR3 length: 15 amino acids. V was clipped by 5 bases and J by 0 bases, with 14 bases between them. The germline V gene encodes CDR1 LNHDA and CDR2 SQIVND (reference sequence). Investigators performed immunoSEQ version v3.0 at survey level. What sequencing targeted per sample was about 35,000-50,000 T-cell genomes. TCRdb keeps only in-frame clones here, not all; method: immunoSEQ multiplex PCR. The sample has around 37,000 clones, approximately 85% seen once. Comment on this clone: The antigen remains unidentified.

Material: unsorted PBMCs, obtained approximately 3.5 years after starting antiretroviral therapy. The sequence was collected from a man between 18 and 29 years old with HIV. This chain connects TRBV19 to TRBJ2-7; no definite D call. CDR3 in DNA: TGTGCCAGTAGTCATAGTACGTACGGCTCCTACGAGCAGTACTTC. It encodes CASSHSTYGSYEQYF.